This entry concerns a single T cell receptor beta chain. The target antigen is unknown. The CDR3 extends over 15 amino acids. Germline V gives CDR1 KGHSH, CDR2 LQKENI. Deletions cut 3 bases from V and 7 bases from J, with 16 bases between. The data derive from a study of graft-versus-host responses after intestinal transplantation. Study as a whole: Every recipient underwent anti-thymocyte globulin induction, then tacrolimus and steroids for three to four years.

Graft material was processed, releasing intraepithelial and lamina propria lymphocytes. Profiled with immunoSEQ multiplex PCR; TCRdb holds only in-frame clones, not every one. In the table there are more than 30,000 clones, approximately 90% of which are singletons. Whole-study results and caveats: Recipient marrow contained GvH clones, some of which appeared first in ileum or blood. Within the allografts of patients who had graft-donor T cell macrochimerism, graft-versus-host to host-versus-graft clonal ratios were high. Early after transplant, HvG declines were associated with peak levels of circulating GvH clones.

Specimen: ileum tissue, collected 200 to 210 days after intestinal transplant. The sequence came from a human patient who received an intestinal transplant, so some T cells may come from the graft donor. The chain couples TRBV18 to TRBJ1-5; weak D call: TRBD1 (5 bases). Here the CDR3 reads CASSPGEGWGQPQHF. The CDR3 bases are TGTGCCAGCTCACCTGGAGAGGGTTGGGGGCAGCCCCAGCATTTT.